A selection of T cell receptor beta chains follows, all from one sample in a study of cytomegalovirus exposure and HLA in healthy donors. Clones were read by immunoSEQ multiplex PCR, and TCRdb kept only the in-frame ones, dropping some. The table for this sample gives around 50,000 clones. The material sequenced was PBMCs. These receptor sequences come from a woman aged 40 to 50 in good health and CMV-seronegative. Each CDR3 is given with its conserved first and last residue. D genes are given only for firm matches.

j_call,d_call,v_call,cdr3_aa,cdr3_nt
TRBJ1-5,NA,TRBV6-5,CASRETVSNQPQHF,TGTGCCAGCAGGGAGACAGTTAGCAATCAGCCCCAGCATTTT
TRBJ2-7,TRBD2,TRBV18,CASSPFSGGPTNPTSYEQYF,TGTGCCAGCTCACCATTTAGCGGGGGCCCAACTAACCCCACATCCTACGAGCAGTACTTC
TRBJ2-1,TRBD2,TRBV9,CASSQGTSGINEQFF,TGTGCCAGCAGCCAGGGGACTAGCGGGATCAATGAGCAGTTCTTC
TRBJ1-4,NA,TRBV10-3,CAISEGVLANEKLFF,TGTGCCATCAGTGAAGGAGTGTTAGCTAATGAAAAACTGTTTTTT
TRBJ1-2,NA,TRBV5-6,CASSLNVRGPIGYTF,TGTGCCAGCAGCCTCAACGTCAGGGGTCCTATCGGCTACACCTTC
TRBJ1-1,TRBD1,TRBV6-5,CASSYGSTGIEAFF,TGTGCCAGCAGTTACGGGTCGACAGGGATTGAAGCTTTCTTT
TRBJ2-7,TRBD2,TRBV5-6,CASSLGGLAGGGEQYF,TGTGCCAGCAGCTTGGGGGGGTTAGCGGGGGGCGGCGAGCAGTACTTC
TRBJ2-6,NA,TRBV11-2,CASSLAAQAGANVLTF,TGTGCCAGCAGCTTGGCCGCCCAGGCTGGGGCCAACGTCCTGACTTTC
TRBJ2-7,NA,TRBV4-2,CASSHYLVTGSYEQYF,TGTGCCAGCAGCCATTACCTAGTGACAGGCTCCTACGAGCAGTACTTC
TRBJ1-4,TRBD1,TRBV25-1,CASQTGGSTNEKLFF,TGTGCCAGCCAGACAGGGGGCTCAACTAATGAAAAACTGTTTTTT
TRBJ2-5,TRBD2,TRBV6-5,CASSYSTGGAGENQYF,TGTGCCAGCAGTTACTCGACCGGGGGGGCCGGAGAGAACCAGTACTTC
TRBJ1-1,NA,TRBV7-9,CASSLEESGEAFF,TGTGCCAGCAGCTTAGAGGAGAGCGGAGAAGCTTTCTTT
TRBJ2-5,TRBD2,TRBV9,CASSESRTSVSNGETQYF,TGTGCCAGCAGCGAGAGTCGGACTAGTGTTTCCAACGGGGAGACCCAGTACTTC
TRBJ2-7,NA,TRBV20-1,CSARSGYEQYF,TGCAGTGCTAGGTCAGGCTACGAGCAGTACTTC
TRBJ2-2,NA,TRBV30,CAWSPRGAGELFF,TGTGCCTGGAGTCCTCGTGGGGCGGGGGAGCTGTTTTTT
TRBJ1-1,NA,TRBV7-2,CASSPRAYRVELSTEAFF,TGTGCCAGCAGCCCCCGAGCTTACAGGGTCGAGCTGAGCACTGAAGCTTTCTTT
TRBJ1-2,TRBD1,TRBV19,CASSTLDRGNYGYTF,TGTGCCAGTAGTACCCTAGACAGGGGCAACTATGGCTACACCTTC
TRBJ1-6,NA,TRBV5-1,CASSPTGQNSPLHF,TGCGCCAGCAGTCCAACAGGGCAGAATTCACCCCTCCACTTT
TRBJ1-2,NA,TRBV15,CATSRELQDYGYTF,TGTGCCACCAGCAGAGAGCTCCAGGACTATGGCTACACCTTC
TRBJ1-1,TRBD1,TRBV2,CASSTGVTEAFF,TGTGCCAGCAGTACAGGGGTAACTGAAGCTTTCTTT
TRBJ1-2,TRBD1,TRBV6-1,CASTSGQGSDGYTF,TGTGCCAGCACTTCGGGACAGGGTTCCGATGGCTACACCTTC
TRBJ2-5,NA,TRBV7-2,CASSLVTGGGETQYF,TGTGCCAGCAGCTTAGTGACGGGGGGCGGTGAGACCCAGTACTTC
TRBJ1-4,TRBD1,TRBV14,CASSQDIGGKEKLFF,TGTGCCAGCAGCCAAGATATAGGGGGCAAGGAAAAACTGTTTTTT
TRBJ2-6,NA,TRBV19,CASSTQQGTGANVLTF,TGTGCCAGTAGTACACAACAGGGAACTGGGGCCAACGTCCTGACTTTC
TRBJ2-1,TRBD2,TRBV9,CASSVAAGGDNEQFF,TGTGCCAGCAGCGTAGCAGCGGGAGGCGACAATGAGCAGTTCTTC
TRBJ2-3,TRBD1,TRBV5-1,CASSLRGGSDTQYF,TGCGCCAGCAGCTTGAGAGGGGGCTCAGATACGCAGTATTTT
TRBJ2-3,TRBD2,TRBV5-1,CASSRDYPGTDTQYF,TGCGCCAGCAGCCGGGACTACCCTGGCACAGATACGCAGTATTTT
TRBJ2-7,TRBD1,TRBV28,CASRDRDRASYEQYF,TGTGCCAGCAGGGACCGGGACAGGGCCTCCTACGAGCAGTACTTC
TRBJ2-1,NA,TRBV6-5,CASSYSPQGSDNEQFF,TGTGCCAGCAGTTACTCTCCCCAGGGGAGCGACAATGAGCAGTTCTTC
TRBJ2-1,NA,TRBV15,CATSGVVTGPNNEQFF,TGTGCCACCAGCGGAGTGGTTACAGGACCCAACAATGAGCAGTTCTTC
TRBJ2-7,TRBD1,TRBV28,CASSWTGGNYEQYF,TGTGCCAGCAGCTGGACAGGGGGTAACTACGAGCAGTACTTC
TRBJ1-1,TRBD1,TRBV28,CASRRTGWDQIEAFF,TGTGCCAGCAGACGGACAGGTTGGGACCAGATTGAAGCTTTCTTT
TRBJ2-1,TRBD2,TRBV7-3,CASSLTSGSFGEQFF,TGTGCCAGCAGCTTGACTAGCGGGAGTTTCGGTGAGCAGTTCTTC
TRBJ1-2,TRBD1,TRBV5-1,CASSPRQGARSGIGYTF,TGCGCCAGCAGCCCTCGACAGGGGGCGCGTTCGGGTATTGGCTACACCTTC
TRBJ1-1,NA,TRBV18,CASSPSPVRNTEAFF,TGTGCCAGCTCACCATCCCCAGTCCGGAACACTGAAGCTTTCTTT
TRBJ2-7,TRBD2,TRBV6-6,CASTGRREGRDEQYF,TGTGCCAGCACGGGTCGACGGGAGGGCCGCGACGAGCAGTACTTC
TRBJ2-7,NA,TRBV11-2,CASSLDLGVPEQYF,TGTGCCAGCAGCTTAGATTTAGGAGTACCCGAGCAGTACTTC
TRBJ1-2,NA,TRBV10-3,CAITATGTNYGYTF,TGTGCCATCACCGCGACAGGAACTAACTATGGCTACACCTTC
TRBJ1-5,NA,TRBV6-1,CASSRTDSNQPQHF,TGTGCCAGCTCCCGGACAGATAGCAATCAGCCCCAGCATTTT
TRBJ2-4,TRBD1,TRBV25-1,CASSDPGGMNIQYF,TGTGCCAGCAGTGATCCAGGGGGTATGAACATTCAGTACTTC
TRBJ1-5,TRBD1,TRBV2,CASSLSQGGYSNQPQHF,TGTGCCAGCAGCCTCTCACAGGGGGGGTATAGCAATCAGCCCCAGCATTTT
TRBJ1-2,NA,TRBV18,CASSPPQAPNYGYTF,TGTGCCAGCTCACCACCGCAGGCCCCGAACTATGGCTACACCTTC
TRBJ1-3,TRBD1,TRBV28,CASSIARGQSGNTIYF,TGTGCCAGCAGTATAGCCAGGGGACAGTCTGGAAACACCATATATTTT
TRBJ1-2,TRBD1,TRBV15,CATSRDRVRGYTF,TGTGCCACCAGCAGGGACAGGGTCCGGGGCTACACCTTC
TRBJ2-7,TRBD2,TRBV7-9,CASSQRDYEQYF,TGTGCCAGTAGCCAGCGGGACTACGAGCAGTACTTC
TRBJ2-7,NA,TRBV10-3,CAIRPDYSGYEQYF,TGTGCCATCAGACCCGACTATTCTGGATACGAGCAGTACTTC
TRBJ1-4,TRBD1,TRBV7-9,CASSPHRDSFATNEKLFF,TGTGCCAGCAGCCCCCATCGGGACAGTTTTGCAACTAATGAAAAACTGTTTTTT
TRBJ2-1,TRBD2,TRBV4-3,CASSRGTSGSSYNEQFF,TGCGCCAGCAGCCGGGGGACTAGCGGAAGCTCCTACAATGAGCAGTTCTTC
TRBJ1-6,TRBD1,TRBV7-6,CASSLTTGGLHF,TGTGCCAGCAGCTTAACCACAGGGGGCCTCCACTTT
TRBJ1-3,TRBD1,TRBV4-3,CASSPAATGTGNTIYF,TGCGCCAGCAGCCCAGCCGCGACAGGGACGGGAAACACCATATATTTT